This TCR beta chain is drawn from a study of T-cell reconstitution after alpha-beta-depleted transplantation in children. Study results and limitations: As was reported, about two months after transplant, alpha-beta T cells came from several hundred expanded graft clones.

Preparing the TCRbeta library involved the use of unique molecular identifiers. TCRdb redid the calling of the PCR reads with MiXCR, one entry per CDR3 protein. The sample yields 900,000 or so distinct CDR3 sequences, approximately 15% seen once. Trimming shortened V by 2 bases and J by 1 base, and 8 bases separated the two germline ends. This CDR3 has 14 residues. Germline loops: CDR1 SGHTA, CDR2 FQGTGA. This clonotype was detected ten times or more. Its specificity is not known. The chain joins TRBV7-3 to TRBJ1-1, with D unresolved. The TCR was taken from a male patient younger than 18 who had a stem cell transplant for acute lymphoblastic leukemia, so the T cells may come from the graft donor. The sample consisted of PBMCs, mostly from graft donor cells, taken 360 days after TCRalphabeta/CD19-depleted stem cell transplant. Here the CDR3 DNA reads TGTGCCAGCAGCTTAGGTGGGCAGAACACTGAAGCTTTCTTT. Protein product: CASSLGGQNTEAFF.